Listed below are T cell receptor beta chains from one sample, sequenced in a study of graft-versus-host responses after intestinal transplantation. Produced via immunoSEQ multiplex PCR; TCRdb's table is partial and in-frame only. The profile shows roughly 80,000 clones, around 92% of them singletons. This material consisted of PBMCs, taken 98 days after intestinal transplantation. These receptors were obtained from a human patient who received an intestinal transplant, so some T cells may come from the graft donor. The CDR3 runs from the conserved cysteine through the conserved F or W. D genes are given only for firm matches. The size entry is marked missing in some rows and otherwise reads once, few, many or a size class.

TRBJ2-5	.	.	TRBV11-2	CASSLLETQYF	TGTGCCAGCAGCTTATTAGAGACCCAGTACTTC
TRBJ1-6	.	.	TRBV7-6	CASSQTENYNSPLHF	TGTGCCAGCAGCCAGACAGAAAACTATAATTCACCCCTCCACTTT
TRBJ2-4	.	.	TRBV29-1	CSAKALAKNIQYF	TGCAGCGCCAAAGCCCTAGCCAAAAACATTCAGTACTTC
TRBJ1-2	TRBD1	few	TRBV5-4	CASSPFPIDRGIYGYTF	TGTGCCAGCAGCCCCTTCCCAATAGACAGGGGGATCTATGGCTACACCTTC
TRBJ1-5	.	.	TRBV6-1	CASSSTGYSNQPQHF	TGTGCCAGCAGTTCGACAGGCTATAGCAATCAGCCCCAGCATTTT
TRBJ2-4	.	.	TRBV25-1	CASSFPFSAKNIQYF	TGTGCCAGCAGTTTCCCTTTTTCCGCCAAAAACATTCAGTACTTC
TRBJ1-2	.	.	TRBV6-1	CASTRDFLYGYTF	TGTGCCAGCACCCGGGACTTCCTCTATGGCTACACCTTC
TRBJ2-1	.	.	TRBV29-1	CSVDLGGGIYNEQFF	TGCAGCGTTGATCTTGGCGGGGGCATCTACAATGAGCAGTTCTTC
TRBJ2-7	.	.	TRBV5-1	CASSLFAGSEEQYF	TGCGCCAGCAGCTTGTTCGCGGGGTCGGAGGAGCAGTACTTC
TRBJ2-3	.	.	TRBV9	CASSVGGVTDTQYF	TGTGCCAGCAGCGTAGGAGGGGTCACAGATACGCAGTATTTT
TRBJ2-1	.	.	TRBV6-4	CASTARGFTNEQFF	TGTGCCAGCACTGCCCGCGGCTTTACCAATGAGCAGTTCTTC
TRBJ1-1	.	.	TRBV28	CASRYSGTVNTEAFF	TGTGCCAGCAGGTACTCCGGGACGGTGAACACTGAAGCTTTCTTT
TRBJ2-5	.	.	TRBV5-4	CASSLVPNEETQYF	TGTGCCAGCAGCTTGGTCCCAAACGAAGAGACCCAGTACTTC
TRBJ2-7	.	.	TRBV6-1	CASSPLSRGPYEQYF	TGTGCCAGCAGCCCCCTGTCGCGGGGCCCTTACGAGCAGTACTTC
TRBJ2-1	.	once	TRBV7-3	CASSSRDSNEQFF	TGTGCCAGCAGCTCCCGGGACTCCAATGAGCAGTTCTTC
TRBJ2-6	.	few	TRBV6-4	CASSDSGANVLTF	TGTGCCAGCAGTGACTCTGGGGCCAACGTCCTGACTTTC
TRBJ2-7	.	.	TRBV4-3	CASSQGPFYEQYF	TGCGCCAGCAGCCAAGGACCGTTCTACGAGCAGTACTTC
TRBJ1-1	TRBD1	.	TRBV10-3	CAISDPRQGHTEAFF	TGTGCCATCAGTGACCCGAGACAGGGCCACACTGAAGCTTTCTTT
TRBJ2-2	TRBD1	.	TRBV5-1	CASSASQGASVALFF	TGCGCCAGCAGCGCCTCACAGGGGGCTTCAGTTGCGCTGTTTTTT
TRBJ2-2	.	.	TRBV7-8	CASSLGASEVTGELFF	TGTGCCAGCAGCTTAGGGGCTAGCGAAGTCACCGGGGAGCTGTTTTTT
TRBJ1-1	.	.	TRBV6-5	CASRQLLGTEAFF	TGTGCCAGCAGACAACTCCTGGGGACAGAAGCTTTCTTT
TRBJ1-3	TRBD1	.	TRBV5-4	CASSSLGQSSGNTIYF	TGTGCCAGCAGCTCCTTGGGACAGAGCTCTGGAAACACCATATATTTT
TRBJ2-7	TRBD2	.	TRBV11-2	CASSFPGGSPSYEQYF	TGTGCCAGCAGCTTCCCCGGCGGGAGCCCCTCCTACGAGCAGTACTTC